The 14 T cell receptor beta chains below were found in one sample sequenced in a study of T cells in Graves' hyperthyroidism and ophthalmopathy. What was amplified from RNA transcripts were TCR beta CDR3 regions. A first-round RT-PCR of the TCR CDR3 used the HTBI primer set. TCRdb recomputed calls from the multiplex PCR reads with MiXCR, one row per CDR3 protein. The data contain about 520,000 distinct CDR3 sequences, roughly 25% of them singletons. Sequenced sample: blood. The receptors derive from a woman in her twenties or thirties with Graves' ophthalmopathy.

This clonotype was observed many times. The chain employs TRBV5-6 and TRBJ2-2; TRBD2 agrees at 13 bases. Germline V gene sequence: CDR1 SGHDT, CDR2 YYEEEE. With 4 bases clipped from V and 7 bases from J, the junction kept 10 bases outside the gene matches. The CDR3 runs 17 residues. CDR3 residues: CASSPSTSGGFSGELFF. The CDR3 bases are TGTGCCAGCAGCCCTTCGACTAGCGGGGGGTTTAGCGGGGAGCTGTTTTTT. Full variable domain (remainder filled in from reference TRBV5-6 and TRBJ2-2): DAGVTQSPTHLIKTRGQQVTLRCSPKSGHDTVSWYQQALGQGPQFIFQYYEEEERQRGNFPDRFSGHQFPNYSSELNVNALLLGDSALYLCASSPSTSGGFSGELFFGEGSRLTVL.

This clonotype was observed at least ten times. The chain uses TRBV11-2 and TRBJ1-2; 9 nucleotides line up with TRBD1. V lost 4 bases, J lost 7 bases, and 7 bases stayed unmatched. The V gene's germline CDR1 is SGHAT and CDR2 FQNNGV. CDR3 size: 14 residues. This CDR3 reads CASSSGQGFVGYTF. Written as DNA, the CDR3 is TGTGCCAGCAGCTCGGGACAGGGATTTGTTGGCTACACCTTC.

The CDR3 DNA follows: TGCGCCAGCAGTGAGGCGGCTAGCGGACAAGAGACCCAGTACTTC. It translates to CASSEAASGQETQYF. V and J are TRBV10-1 and TRBJ2-5; TRBD2 agrees at 7 bases. The CDR3 is 15 amino acids. From germline, CDR1 is WNHNN and CDR2 SYGVQD (reference sequence). Trimming cost V 2 bases and J 2 bases; bases outside gene matches: 5.

This clonotype was counted ten times or more. The chain combines TRBV7-9 with TRBJ1-2; no firm D call. The CDR3 covers 15 residues. V gave up 5 bases and J gave up 5 bases, with 18 bases separating them. Germline CDR1 is SEHNR and CDR2 is FQNEAQ (reference sequence). The CDR3 bases are TGTGCCAGCAGCGTCGATGAGGGTGAACTATATGGCTACACCTTC. It is translated as CASSVDEGELYGYTF.

The table lists this clonotype with many counts. This chain links TRBV6-5 with TRBJ1-1; TRBD1 agrees at 8 bases. Germline V lookup: CDR1 MNHEY, CDR2 SVGAGI. The CDR3 has 16 amino acids. V lost 6 bases and J lost 7; bases outside the gene matches: 16. The CDR3 DNA sequence: TGTGCCAGCAGCTTATATCCCACGACAGGGGTCCTTGAAGCTTTCTTT. This sequence encodes CASSLYPTTGVLEAFF.

This CDR3 reads CAISESRLAGGHQETQYF. In nucleotides, the CDR3 is TGTGCCATCAGTGAGTCCCGACTAGCGGGGGGTCATCAAGAGACCCAGTACTTC. The J gene is TRBJ2-5, the V gene TRBV10-3; TRBD2 matches at 13 bases. The CDR3 runs 18 residues. V was clipped by 0 bases and J by 2 bases; unmatched bases: 6. CDR1 is ENHRY and CDR2 is SYGVKD in the germline V gene.

This chain connects TRBV12-3 or TRBV12-4 to TRBJ1-3; 8 bases fit TRBD1. V lost 11 bases and J lost 3; bases outside the gene matches: 9. This CDR3 is built from 14 residues. CDR3 sequence reads: CALDREGIGNTIYF. In DNA form, the CDR3 reads TGTGCCTTGGACAGGGAAGGTATTGGAAACACCATATATTTT.

This clonotype was observed at least ten times. The chain is built from TRBV3-1 and TRBJ1-1; D not resolved. Deletions cut 4 bases from V and 0 bases from J, with 6 bases between. The germline V gene has CDR1 LGHDT and CDR2 YNNKEL (reference sequence). CDR3 length: 13 amino acids. The DNA of the CDR3 is TGTGCCAGCAGCCCCCAGTTGAACACTGAAGCTTTCTTT. Its translation: CASSPQLNTEAFF.

This clonotype was counted at least ten times. The chain couples TRBV12-3 or TRBV12-4 to TRBJ1-1; no reliable D call. The V end was cut by 4 bases, the J end by 1 base, with 7 bases between. This CDR3 comprises 13 residues. This CDR3 is CASSSPANTEAFF. The CDR3 DNA follows: TGTGCCAGCAGTTCCCCGGCGAACACTGAAGCTTTCTTT.

CDR3 sequence reads: CASSLRQGFSYEQYF. In DNA form, the CDR3 reads TGTGCCAGCAGCTTAAGACAGGGTTTCTCCTACGAGCAGTACTTC. The chain is built from TRBV11-2 and TRBJ2-7; 7 bases line up with TRBD1. The CDR3 is 15 amino acids. The junction had 4 bases not matched to a gene; V was cut back by 2 bases and J by 0 bases. The germline CDR1 and CDR2 sequences are SGHAT and FQNNGV.

In this sample, this clonotype turned up many times. This rearrangement joins TRBV4-2 to TRBJ1-5; TRBD1 matches 7 bases. J was trimmed by 13 bases and V by 0 bases; bases with no gene match: 9. Germline V gene data show CDR1 as LGHNA and CDR2 as YNFKEQ. The CDR3 spans 14 residues. The CDR3 region is CASSQDLSLGQQHF. The CDR3 DNA is TGTGCCAGCAGCCAAGATCTTTCCCTGGGACAGCAGCATTTT.

In its sample, this clonotype was seen many times. The CDR3 is CASSIARRGSNQPQHF. The CDR3 DNA reads TGTGCCAGTAGTATAGCACGGAGAGGTAGCAATCAGCCCCAGCATTTT. V usage is TRBV19 and J usage is TRBJ1-5, with D unresolved. V gave up 1 base and J gave up 0 bases, with 10 bases separating them. Germline V gene data show CDR1 as LNHDA and CDR2 as SQIVND (reference sequence). This CDR3 has 16 amino acids.

This clonotype was seen many times. This CDR3 reads CASSELASGGPPQETQYF. In DNA form, the CDR3 reads TGTGCCAGCAGTGAGTTGGCTAGCGGGGGCCCTCCTCAAGAGACCCAGTACTTC. The rearrangement links TRBV2 to TRBJ2-5, with 10 bases that match TRBD2. Germline CDR1 reads SNHLY; CDR2 reads FYNNEI. V dropped 3 bases and J dropped 2; count of bases not matched to a gene: 12. The CDR3 is made up of 18 amino acids.

The chain uses TRBV28 and TRBJ2-7; D possibly matches TRBD1 or TRBD2 (5 bases each). The length of the CDR3 is 15 residues. The germline V and J ends were trimmed by 2 bases and 3 bases, with 14 bases remaining between them. Looked up from germline, CDR1 is MDHEN and CDR2 is SYDVKM. In nucleotides, the CDR3 is TGTGCCAGCAGTTTAACAGGCGGCGGGTTCTACGAGCAGTACTTC. Amino acid sequence: CASSLTGGGFYEQYF.